The 9 T cell receptor beta chains below come from one sample, sequenced in a study of T cell repertoires in ileal Crohn's disease. TCRdb's table, derived via immunoSEQ multiplex PCR, lists solely in-frame clones and lacks some. The repertoire holds some 17,000 clones, with 88% as singletons. The sample comprised ileal tissue. These receptors were taken from an adult with Crohn's disease.

The V and J genes are TRBV5-4 and TRBJ2-7; 7 nucleotides line up with TRBD1. The germline V gene has CDR1 SGHNT and CDR2 YYREEE (reference sequence). There are 16 residues in the CDR3. Trimming cost V 0 bases and J 1 base; bases outside gene matches: 7. DNA of the CDR3: TGTGCCAGCAGCTTGGGGGTAGGGACAGATTCCTACGAGCAGTACTTC. It codes for CASSLGVGTDSYEQYF.

The rearrangement joins TRBV6-6 to TRBJ2-7, with D tentatively TRBD2 (6 bases). Germline V lookup: CDR1 MNHNY, CDR2 SVGAGI (reference sequence). CDR3 length: 15 amino acids. V lost 5 bases to trimming and J lost 0 bases, with 14 bases between them. CDR3 DNA sequence: TGTGCCAGCAGTGGGACTGGGGGTCGCTCCTACGAGCAGTACTTC. Amino acid sequence: CASSGTGGRSYEQYF.

The gene calls are TRBV7-2 and TRBJ2-1; D is perhaps TRBD1 (6 bases). Trimming stripped 6 bases from V and 8 bases from J, with 11 bases between. CDR3 size: 12 residues. Germline lookup yields CDR1 SGHTA and CDR2 FQGNSA. This CDR3 is CASSSDRYEQFF. As DNA, the CDR3 is TGTGCCAGCAGTTCCGACAGGTATGAGCAGTTCTTC.

About this clone itself: The sample holds other DNA sequences that translate to the same CDR3. This sequence joins TRBV15 and TRBJ1-1; D remains unclear. Germline V gene lookup returns CDR1 LNHNV and CDR2 YYDKDF (reference sequence). The ends were cut back, 5 bases at V and 1 base at J, with 8 bases in the middle. The CDR3 sequence is 13 residues long. The CDR3 DNA reads as TGTGCCACCAGCGCAAGCCGGAACACTGAAGCTTTCTTT. Its protein product is CATSASRNTEAFF.

The CDR3 DNA reads as TGTGCCAGTAGTGGTCGACAGGGGGCCGATGGCTACACCTTC. Protein sequence: CASSGRQGADGYTF. J is TRBJ1-2 and V is TRBV19; TRBD1 aligns across 10 bases. The trim removed 5 bases at V and 6 bases at J, leaving 6 bases unmatched. CDR3 size: 14 residues. Germline CDR1 LNHDA, CDR2 SQIVND (reference sequence).

The chain has TRBV18 and TRBJ2-7; 9 nucleotides align to TRBD1. Germline V gene lookup returns CDR1 KGHSH and CDR2 LQKENI. The trim removed 8 bases at V and 2 bases at J, leaving 10 bases unmatched. The CDR3 loop spans 15 amino acids. The CDR3 region has the DNA TGTGCCAGCCAAACGGACAGGGGCGTCACCTACGAGCAGTACTTC. Protein product: CASQTDRGVTYEQYF.

This sequence joins TRBV19 and TRBJ2-1; 7 nucleotides agree with TRBD2. V dropped 4 bases and J dropped 4; count of bases not matched to a gene: 10. Germline lookup yields CDR1 LNHDA and CDR2 SQIVND (reference sequence). The CDR3 length is 16 residues. CDR3 residues: CASSNSGQSAYNEQFF. The DNA of the CDR3 is TGTGCCAGTAGTAATAGCGGGCAAAGCGCATACAATGAGCAGTTCTTC. Drawing the rest from reference TRBV19 and TRBJ2-1, the complete variable domain is DGGITQSPKYLFRKEGQNVTLSCEQNLNHDAMYWYRQDPGQGLRLIYYSQIVNDFQKGDIAEGYSVSREKKESFPLTVTSAQKNPTAFYLCASSNSGQSAYNEQFFGPGTRLTVL.

The chain recombines TRBV5-1 with TRBJ2-1, with 11 bases aligning to TRBD2. Germline V gene sequence: CDR1 SGHRS, CDR2 YFSETQ. V lost 5 bases and J lost 3; bases outside the gene matches: 4. The CDR3 spans 15 residues. The CDR3 is CASRLAGGIYNEQFF. The CDR3 DNA reads TGCGCCAGCAGGCTAGCGGGAGGAATCTACAATGAGCAGTTCTTC.

The rearrangement uses TRBV27 and TRBJ2-6; no clear D gene. The CDR3 is made up of 16 amino acids. V dropped 0 bases and J dropped 2 bases, with 8 bases sitting between them. CDR1 is MNHEY and CDR2 is SMNVEV in the germline V gene (reference sequence). The CDR3 DNA follows: TGTGCCAGCAGTTTATCATCCACTCCTGGGGCCAACGTCCTGACTTTC. It translates to CASSLSSTPGANVLTF.